These 24 T cell receptor beta chains came from one sample sequenced in a study of neurological immune-mediated disorders. TCRdb reprocessed the 5' RACE reads via MiXCR and lists one record per CDR3 protein. The table has about 52,000 distinct CDR3 sequences, around 4% seen once; the top ten hold under 8.5%. Sequences were obtained from PBMCs. The receptor set was obtained from a man between 60 and 70 years old with multiple sclerosis.

This clonotype was seen repeatedly, ten times or more. The V call is TRBV5-1, the J call TRBJ2-3; 7 bases line up with TRBD2. V shed 3 bases and J 5 bases; nucleotides not matched to a gene: 6. Germline loops: CDR1 SGHRS, CDR2 YFSETQ. This CDR3 is built from 14 residues. The chain's CDR3 is CASSWGGTGDTQYF. DNA of the CDR3: TGCGCCAGCAGCTGGGGGGGGACTGGAGATACGCAGTATTTT.

V and J are TRBV5-1 and TRBJ1-1; D ambiguous. Trimming pared 4 bases from V and 7 bases from J, leaving 14 bases between. Germline V gives CDR1 SGHRS, CDR2 YFSETQ. This CDR3 is built from 13 residues. CDR3 amino acids: CASSKAGDFEAFF. The DNA of the CDR3 is TGCGCCAGCAGCAAGGCCGGCGACTTTGAAGCTTTCTTT.

There are many counts of this clonotype. The chain joins TRBV20-1 to TRBJ2-4; D perhaps matches TRBD1 (7 bases). Trimming took 3 bases from V and 13 from J, leaving 31 bases between them. The germline CDR1 and CDR2 sequences are DFQATT and SNEGSKA (reference sequence). This CDR3 comprises 17 residues. CDR3 DNA: TGCAGTGCTAGTGCAGCTCAGGGGGTCGGGTCGTGGAGGGCCCAGTACTTC. Encoded protein: CSASAAQGVGSWRAQYF.

This clonotype was recorded at least ten times. The chain employs TRBV7-9 and TRBJ1-1, with D perhaps matching TRBD1 (5 bases). This CDR3 contains 15 residues. Between the trimmed V and J ends, which lost 8 bases and 5 bases, there was a span of 21 bases. CDR1 and CDR2 from the germline V gene are SEHNR and FQNEAQ (reference sequence). The CDR3 region has the DNA TGTGCCAGCCCCGGGGGAAAGGGATTGGGAACTGAAGCTTTCTTT. This translates into CASPGGKGLGTEAFF.

In its sample, this clonotype was seen many times. The chain has TRBV6-1 and TRBJ2-3; D ambiguous. Trimming removed 4 bases from V and 1 base from J, with 6 bases in between. The CDR3 spans 13 residues. CDR1 and CDR2 (germline): MNHNS, SASEGT. The DNA of the CDR3 is TGTGCCAGCAGTGGGCAGGGCACAGATACGCAGTATTTT. Translating gives CASSGQGTDTQYF.

This clonotype was detected ten times or more. The V and J genes are TRBV7-2 and TRBJ1-1; D remains ambiguous. Trimming stripped 3 bases from V and 6 bases from J, with 8 bases between. Germline V gene data show CDR1 as SGHTA and CDR2 as FQGNSA. The CDR3 totals 12 residues. The CDR3 here is CASSFGPPEAFF. Written as DNA, the CDR3 is TGTGCCAGCAGCTTCGGGCCCCCTGAAGCTTTCTTT. Full variable domain (outside the CDR3, taken from reference TRBV7-2 and TRBJ1-1): GAGVSQSPSNKVTEKGKDVELRCDPISGHTALYWYRQSLGQGLEFLIYFQGNSAPDKSGLPSDRFSAERTGGSVSTLTIQRTQQEDSAVYLCASSFGPPEAFFGQGTRLTVV.

This clonotype was detected a few times. The V and J genes are TRBV18 and TRBJ2-2, with no clear D. Trimming stripped 1 base from V and 1 base from J, with 10 bases between. The CDR3 extends over 16 amino acids. The germline gives CDR1 KGHSH, CDR2 LQKENI. The CDR3 DNA reads as TGTGCCAGCTCACCACGAGGCGGAAGGAACACCGGGGAGCTGTTTTTT. Amino acid sequence: CASSPRGGRNTGELFF.

This clonotype was detected ten times or more. This rearrangement joins TRBV7-2 to TRBJ2-5; D is unresolved. Germline V lookup: CDR1 SGHTA, CDR2 FQGNSA. Between the trimmed V and J ends, which lost 3 bases and 4 bases, there was a span of 9 bases. The CDR3 has 13 residues. CDR3 region: CASSFSSLETQYF. CDR3 in DNA: TGTGCCAGCAGCTTTTCATCTCTAGAGACCCAGTACTTC.

This clonotype was seen repeatedly, ten times or more. The chain recombines TRBV4-2 with TRBJ1-6; D unresolved. V gave up 0 bases and J gave up 7 bases, with 16 bases separating them. The germline gives CDR1 LGHNA, CDR2 YNFKEQ. This CDR3 is built from 17 residues. The CDR3 nucleotides read TGTGCCAGCAGCCAAGATATCTTCCCGGACCGAAATTCACCCCTCCACTTT. It yields the protein CASSQDIFPDRNSPLHF.

This clonotype occurred a few times. The CDR3 DNA sequence: TGTGCCATTGCGGACAGCCACGAGCAGTACTTC. This encodes CAIADSHEQYF. The chain combines TRBV2 with TRBJ2-7; D perhaps matches TRBD1 (6 bases). The germline CDR1 and CDR2 sequences are SNHLY and FYNNEI. Trimming took 10 bases from V and 5 from J, leaving 12 bases between them. The CDR3 has 11 amino acids.

Many counts were recorded for this clonotype. This chain links TRBV5-1 with TRBJ2-3; D ambiguous. V was cut by 0 bases and J by 4 bases, with 15 bases left in between. Germline CDR1 SGHRS, CDR2 YFSETQ. The CDR3 totals 16 residues. This CDR3 is CASSLAGFIGPDTQYF. The DNA of the CDR3 is TGCGCCAGCAGCTTGGCCGGGTTCATCGGTCCAGATACGCAGTATTTT.

This clonotype was observed many times. The chain employs TRBV6-6 and TRBJ1-5; tentatively, D is TRBD1 (6 bases). With 5 bases removed from V and 0 bases from J, the gap between germline ends came to 26 bases. The CDR3 has 20 amino acids. Germline lookup yields CDR1 MNHNY and CDR2 SVGAGI (reference sequence). The CDR3 loop is CASSTQGWGPRLGSNQPQHF. DNA for the CDR3: TGTGCCAGCAGTACACAGGGTTGGGGACCCCGGCTAGGTAGCAATCAGCCCCAGCATTTT.

This clonotype appeared many times. CDR3 DNA sequence: TGCGCCAGCAGAGCTTCGCAGGGGGGTTACGAGCAGTACTTC. It codes for CASRASQGGYEQYF. The chain is built from TRBV5-1 and TRBJ2-7, with D possibly matching TRBD1 (7 bases). The germline gives CDR1 SGHRS, CDR2 YFSETQ. Trimming pared 5 bases from V and 4 bases from J, leaving 16 bases between. The CDR3 extends over 14 amino acids. Full variable domain (rest looked up from reference TRBV5-1 and TRBJ2-7): KAGVTQTPRYLIKTRGQQVTLSCSPISGHRSVSWYQQTPGQGLQFLFEYFSETQRNKGNFPGRFSGRQFSNSRSEMNVSTLELGDSALYLCASRASQGGYEQYFGPGTRLTVT.

This clonotype is labeled medium-sized. V is TRBV5-5 and J is TRBJ1-6; the match to TRBD1 covers 10 bases. The CDR3 sequence is 14 residues long. In germline, CDR1 is SGHKS, CDR2 YYEKEE (reference sequence). J lost 7 bases, V lost 3 bases, and 1 base had no gene match. This chain's CDR3 is CASSWGQGNSPLHF. In nucleotides, the CDR3 is TGTGCCAGCAGCTGGGGACAGGGGAATTCACCCCTCCACTTT.

This clonotype occurred many times. The gene calls are TRBV11-2 and TRBJ2-7, with 10 bases matching TRBD2. The CDR3 is 14 residues long. The ends lost 3 bases at V and 3 bases at J; junction bases unmatched: 2. Germline values: CDR1 SGHAT, CDR2 FQNNGV. CDR3 sequence (DNA): TGTGCCAGCAGCTTTACTAGCGGGATCTACGAGCAGTACTTC. It is translated as CASSFTSGIYEQYF. Based on the CDR3 plus reference TRBV11-2 and TRBJ2-7, the full variable domain is EAGVAQSPRYKIIEKRQSVAFWCNPISGHATLYWYQQILGQGPKLLIQFQNNGVVDDSQLPKDRFSAERLKGVDSTLKIQPAKLEDSAVYLCASSFTSGIYEQYFGPGTRLTVT.

This clonotype was observed many times. The V call is TRBV5-5, the J call TRBJ1-1, with D tentatively TRBD1 (5 bases). V was pared by 0 bases and J by 1 base, with 16 bases between. CDR1 is SGHKS, CDR2 YYEKEE, per germline (reference sequence). The CDR3 has 17 residues. The CDR3 is CASSLALTGVGNTEAFF. The CDR3 coding sequence is TGTGCCAGCAGCTTGGCGCTAACGGGGGTGGGGAACACTGAAGCTTTCTTT.

This chain connects TRBV2 to TRBJ1-2; D not certain. In germline, CDR1 is SNHLY, CDR2 FYNNEI. The V end was cut by 7 bases, the J end by 2 bases, with 14 bases between. The CDR3 totals 14 residues. Here the CDR3 DNA reads TGTGCCAGCACCCCACGGTGGGGAAACTATGGCTACACCTTC. The encoded protein is CASTPRWGNYGYTF.

This clonotype was detected ten times or more. J is TRBJ1-1 and V is TRBV6-4; no firm D call. Trimming shortened V by 4 bases and J by 0 bases, and 9 bases separated the two germline ends. The CDR3 has 14 amino acids. Germline V gene data show CDR1 as MRHNA and CDR2 as SNTAGT. This CDR3 is CASSADALNTEAFF. In nucleotides, the CDR3 is TGTGCCAGCAGTGCTGATGCTTTGAACACTGAAGCTTTCTTT.

At least ten counts were recorded for this clonotype. V usage is TRBV6-5 and J usage is TRBJ2-1; D gene ambiguous. There are 15 residues in the CDR3. Per the germline V gene, CDR1 is MNHEY and CDR2 is SVGAGI. The V gene lost 2 bases and the J gene lost 5 bases, with 13 bases spanning the gap. The CDR3 DNA is TGTGCCAGCAGTTACGGCAGGCAGGACCACAATGAGCAGTTCTTC. Its translation is CASSYGRQDHNEQFF.

In its sample, this clonotype was seen many times. The chain links TRBV12-3 or TRBV12-4 to TRBJ2-7; the D gene is possibly TRBD2 (6 bases). V lost 2 bases, J lost 5 bases, and 13 bases lay in between. The CDR3 totals 14 residues. The CDR3 DNA reads as TGTGCCAGCAGTTTAAGGAGGGGCAGGAACGAGCAGTACTTC. It translates to CASSLRRGRNEQYF.

This clonotype was seen repeatedly, ten times or more. J is TRBJ1-6 and V is TRBV5-1; possibly TRBD1 for D (5 bases). V lost 1 base to trimming and J lost 6 bases, with 11 bases between them. The germline V gene has CDR1 SGHRS and CDR2 YFSETQ. This CDR3 is 15 amino acids long. The CDR3 region is CASSLPGRSNSPLHF. For the CDR3, the DNA is TGCGCCAGCAGCTTGCCGGGACGTTCTAATTCACCCCTCCACTTT. The variable domain in full, completed from reference TRBV5-1 and TRBJ1-6, reads KAGVTQTPRYLIKTRGQQVTLSCSPISGHRSVSWYQQTPGQGLQFLFEYFSETQRNKGNFPGRFSGRQFSNSRSEMNVSTLELGDSALYLCASSLPGRSNSPLHFGNGTRLTVT.

This clonotype was detected only a few times. This chain connects TRBV18 to TRBJ2-1; 8 positions match TRBD1. Germline V gene data show CDR1 as KGHSH and CDR2 as LQKENI. V was clipped by 6 bases and J by 9 bases; unmatched bases: 4. There are 12 residues in the CDR3. The CDR3 coding sequence is TGTGCCAGCTCTCAAGACAGGGGTGAGCAGTTCTTC. Translating gives CASSQDRGEQFF.

J is TRBJ2-3 and V is TRBV10-3; D might be TRBD2 (5 bases). Trimming took off 10 bases at V and 2 bases at J, with 10 bases between the two ends. The CDR3 is made up of 12 amino acids. Germline CDR1 and CDR2: ENHRY and SYGVKD. CDR3 region: CASRGSTDTQYF. The CDR3 DNA reads as TGTGCCAGTCGGGGATCCACAGATACGCAGTATTTT.

This clonotype was picked up many times. V and J are TRBV5-6 and TRBJ2-1; 15 positions match TRBD2. The CDR3 covers 13 residues. Germline V CDR1 and CDR2: SGHDT, YYEEEE. J was trimmed by 7 bases and V by 9 bases; bases with no gene match: 2. CDR3 protein: CATGLAGGNEQFF. In nucleotides, the CDR3 is TGTGCCACCGGACTAGCGGGAGGGAATGAGCAGTTCTTC.